What follows is one TCR beta chain and its context. Original methodology: Using reference gene primer amplification, nucleated cell counts were estimated. Assay: immunoSEQ multiplex PCR; the TCRdb copy retains only in-frame clones and omits some. From that table come the V and J calls and clone size; the DNA was used to work out D and trimming. The sample contains 70,000 to 85,000 clones, approximately 86% of which appear only once. Germline V CDR1 and CDR2: SGHDT, YYEEEE. The CDR3 loop spans 15 amino acids. V trimming: 2 bases; J trimming: 2 bases; junction bases outside the gene matches: 5. The record originates from a study of blood T cell repertoires in COVID-19. At the level of the study: The samples span acute and convalescent COVID-19 from the United States, Italy and Spain. T cells, B-cell-depleted T cells, or PBMCs supplied cDNA or gDNA.

This TCR derives from a woman aged 55-70 years with acute or convalescent COVID-19. This sequence joins TRBV5-6 and TRBJ2-3, with 7 bases that match TRBD1. The sequencing sample was made of peripheral blood. CDR3 in DNA: TGTGCCAGCAGCTTACGAACAGGGGACACAGATACGCAGTATTTT. Translating gives CASSLRTGDTDTQYF.